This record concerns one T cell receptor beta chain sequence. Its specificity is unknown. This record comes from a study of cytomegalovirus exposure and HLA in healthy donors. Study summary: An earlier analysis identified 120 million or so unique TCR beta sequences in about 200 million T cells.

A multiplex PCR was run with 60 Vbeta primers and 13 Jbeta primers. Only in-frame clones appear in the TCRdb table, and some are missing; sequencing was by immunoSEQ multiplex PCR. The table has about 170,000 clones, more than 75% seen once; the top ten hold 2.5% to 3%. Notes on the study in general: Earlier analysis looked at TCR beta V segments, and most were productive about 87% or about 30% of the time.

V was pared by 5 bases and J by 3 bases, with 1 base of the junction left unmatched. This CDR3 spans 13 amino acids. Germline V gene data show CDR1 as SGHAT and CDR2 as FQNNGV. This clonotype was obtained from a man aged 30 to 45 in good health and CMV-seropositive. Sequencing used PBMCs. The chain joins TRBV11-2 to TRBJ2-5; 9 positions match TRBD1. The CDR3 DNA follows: TGTGCCAGCAGCCGACAGGGGGAAGAGACCCAGTACTTC. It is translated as CASSRQGEETQYF.